This T cell receptor (beta chain) was captured by sequencing in a study of T cell changes during pregnancy in multiple sclerosis. The CDR3 length is 15 residues. CDR1 and CDR2 from the germline V gene are LNHDA and SQIVND (reference sequence). With 3 bases removed from V and 1 base from J, the gap between germline ends came to 12 bases. Method: immunoSEQ multiplex PCR; TCRdb's copy keeps in-frame clones and lacks some. This table holds around 39,000 clones, about 92% found once. The sequencing sample was made of PBMCs (not recorded whether the cells were cultured). V gene TRBV19 combines with J gene TRBJ1-1; D is unclear. The TCR was taken from a female donor with multiple sclerosis, enrolled in a pregnancy study. Written as DNA, the CDR3 is TGTGCCAGTAGTATCAAGCGCTACAAGAACACTGAAGCTTTCTTT. It is translated as CASSIKRYKNTEAFF.